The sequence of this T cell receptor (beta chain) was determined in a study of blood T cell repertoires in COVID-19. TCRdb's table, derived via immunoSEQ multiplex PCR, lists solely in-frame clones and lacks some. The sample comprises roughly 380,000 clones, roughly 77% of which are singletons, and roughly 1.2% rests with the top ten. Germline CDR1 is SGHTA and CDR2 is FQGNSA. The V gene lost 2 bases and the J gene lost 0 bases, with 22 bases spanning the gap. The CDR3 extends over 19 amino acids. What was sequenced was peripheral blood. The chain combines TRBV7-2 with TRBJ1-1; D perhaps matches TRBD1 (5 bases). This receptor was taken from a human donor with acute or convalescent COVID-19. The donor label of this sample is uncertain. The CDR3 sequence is CASSLIRGTGRPMNTEAFF. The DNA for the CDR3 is TGTGCCAGCAGCTTAATTCGGGGGACGGGACGACCCATGAACACTGAAGCTTTCTTT. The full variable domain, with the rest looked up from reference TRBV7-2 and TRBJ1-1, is GAGVSQSPSNKVTEKGKDVELRCDPISGHTALYWYRQSLGQGLEFLIYFQGNSAPDKSGLPSDRFSAERTGGSVSTLTIQRTQQEDSAVYLCASSLIRGTGRPMNTEAFFGQGTRLTVV.